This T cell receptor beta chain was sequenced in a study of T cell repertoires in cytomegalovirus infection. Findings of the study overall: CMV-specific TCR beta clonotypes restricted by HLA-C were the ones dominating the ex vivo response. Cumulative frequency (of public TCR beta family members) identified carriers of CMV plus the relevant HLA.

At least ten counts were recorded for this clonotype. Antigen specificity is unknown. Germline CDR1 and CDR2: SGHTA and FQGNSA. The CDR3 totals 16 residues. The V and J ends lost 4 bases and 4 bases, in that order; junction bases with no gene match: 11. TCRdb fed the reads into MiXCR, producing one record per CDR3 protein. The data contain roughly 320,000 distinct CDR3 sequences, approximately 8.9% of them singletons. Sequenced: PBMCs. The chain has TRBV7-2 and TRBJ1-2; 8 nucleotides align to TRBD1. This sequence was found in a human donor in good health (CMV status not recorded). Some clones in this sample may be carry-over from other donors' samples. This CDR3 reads CASSSRPGQERYGYTF. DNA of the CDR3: TGTGCCAGCAGCTCCCGACCGGGACAGGAGCGCTATGGCTACACCTTC.